The clone carrying this TCR beta chain was counted many times. What it binds is unknown. Every patient had bone marrow sampled while the disease was active. The entry originates in a study of read filtering for tumor transcriptome and immune sequencing. The ends were cut back, 3 bases at V and 0 bases at J, with 3 bases in the middle. Per the germline V gene, CDR1 is MDHEN and CDR2 is SYDVKM. This CDR3 contains 13 residues. This library used roughly 370 ng RNA and molecular barcoded adaptors spanning alpha/delta and beta/gamma chains. A single record per CDR3 protein comes from TCRdb applying MiXCR to the reads. The table records about 27,000 distinct CDR3 sequences, about 15% of them present only once. Whole-study findings and limits: Approximately 80% of IR-seq clonotypes had one read, totaling 3% to 4.5% of reads; RNA-seq: approximately 75% and 45%. IR-seq and RNA-seq agreed better without single-read clonotypes.

This receptor was obtained from a donor aged 40 or older with multiple myeloma. The sample taken for sequencing was a population of CD138-negative cells sorted from bone marrow. J is TRBJ1-5 and V is TRBV28; D gene ambiguous. CDR3 coding DNA: TGTGCCAGCAGTTTTATTAGCAATCAGCCCCAGCATTTT. It yields the protein CASSFISNQPQHF.